The present T cell receptor beta chain was sequenced within a study of T-cell reconstitution after alpha-beta-depleted transplantation in children. The study, taken as a whole, reports: Several hundred expanded graft clones reportedly supplied alpha-beta T cells about two months after transplant. Recipient T cells and thymic progenitors that survived were the source of the high TCRbeta diversity seen at day 60 in some patients.

Unique molecular identifiers were used to barcode this TCRbeta library. TCRdb redid the calling of the PCR reads with MiXCR, one entry per CDR3 protein. The sample includes about a million distinct CDR3 sequences, about 29% of them seen just once. V was cut by 3 bases and J by 6 bases, with 8 bases left in between. The germline V gene has CDR1 DFQATT and CDR2 SNEGSKA (reference sequence). The CDR3 loop spans 12 amino acids. The sample holds a few counts of this clonotype. The antigen remains unidentified. Material: PBMCs, mostly from graft donor cells, obtained 360 days after TCRalphabeta/CD19-depleted stem cell transplant. This TCR was sampled from a boy in the first two years of life who had a stem cell transplant for SCID, so the T cells may come from the graft donor. The V and J genes are TRBV20-1 and TRBJ2-2; tentative D call: TRBD2 (6 bases). The CDR3 sequence is CSARSGPGELFF. DNA of the CDR3: TGCAGTGCTAGGAGCGGGCCCGGGGAGCTGTTTTTT.